This entry concerns a single TCR beta chain. As yet, its antigen is unknown. Per germline, CDR1 MNHNY and CDR2 SVGAGI (reference sequence). This CDR3 has 12 amino acids. Trimming left V 8 bases short and J 1 base short, with 8 bases between. This sample is drawn from a study of OX40 agonist ivuxolimab in advanced cancers. Across the study: Dose-escalation patients were diagnosed with hepatocellular carcinoma, melanoma, renal cell cancer or head and neck cancer. Whole-study findings and limits: Researchers did not determine the expanded peripheral T cells' antigen specificity. Compared with CD4+, CD8+ T cells on average had more expanded clones.

Sequencing used immunoSEQ multiplex PCR; TCRdb keeps in-frame clones, though not all of them. The data contain 150,000 to 170,000 clones, roughly 92% of them seen just once; the ten biggest clones take up around 0.33%. The chain carries TRBV6-6 and TRBJ1-1; the D is unclear. The source was CD4+ or CD8+ T cells sorted from blood, collected in a trial of the OX40 agonist ivuxolimab. This TCR was recovered from an adult with an advanced solid tumor such as melanoma, head and neck, liver or kidney cancer. CDR3 sequence: CASWSGNTEAFF. The CDR3 DNA sequence: TGTGCCAGCTGGAGCGGGAACACTGAAGCTTTCTTT.